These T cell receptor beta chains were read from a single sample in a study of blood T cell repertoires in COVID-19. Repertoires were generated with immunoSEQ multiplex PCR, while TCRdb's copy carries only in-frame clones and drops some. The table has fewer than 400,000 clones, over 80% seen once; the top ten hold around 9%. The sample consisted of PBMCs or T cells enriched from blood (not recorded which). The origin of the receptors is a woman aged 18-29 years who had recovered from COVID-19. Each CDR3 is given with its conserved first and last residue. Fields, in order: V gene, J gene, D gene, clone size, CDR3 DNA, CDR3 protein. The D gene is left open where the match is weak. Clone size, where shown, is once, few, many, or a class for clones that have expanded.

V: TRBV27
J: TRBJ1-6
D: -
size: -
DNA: TGTGCCAGCAGTGACCGGGACTTTAATTCACCCCTCCACTTT
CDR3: CASSDRDFNSPLHF

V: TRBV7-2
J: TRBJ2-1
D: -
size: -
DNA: TGTGCCAGCAGCTTAGCCCCGGGGAATTACAATGAGCAGTTCTTC
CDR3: CASSLAPGNYNEQFF

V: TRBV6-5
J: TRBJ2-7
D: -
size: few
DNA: TGTGCCAGCAGTTACCCCCTGGACAAGGCGCCGTACTTC
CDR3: CASSYPLDKAPYF

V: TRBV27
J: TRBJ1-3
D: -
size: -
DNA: TGTGCCAGCAGTTTAAGACAGGGAAACACCATATATTTT
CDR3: CASSLRQGNTIYF

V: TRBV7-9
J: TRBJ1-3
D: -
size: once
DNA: TGTGCCAGCAGCTTGAGGCGGTCTGGAAACACCATATATTTT
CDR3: CASSLRRSGNTIYF

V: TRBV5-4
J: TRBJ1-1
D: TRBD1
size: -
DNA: TGTGCCAGCAGCGCCCGGGACAGGGCGAGTAGCGCTGAAGCTTTCTTT
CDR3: CASSARDRASSAEAFF

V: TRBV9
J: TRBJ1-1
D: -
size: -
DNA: TGTGCCAGCAGCCCCCAGGGGCGTAAGGAGGACACTGAAGCTTTCTTT
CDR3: CASSPQGRKEDTEAFF

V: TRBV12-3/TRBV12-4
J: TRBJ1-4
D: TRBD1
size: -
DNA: TGTGCCAGCAGCCCGACAGGGTACGAAAAACTGTTTTTT
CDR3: CASSPTGYEKLFF

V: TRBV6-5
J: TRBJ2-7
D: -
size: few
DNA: TGTGCCAGCAGTTACAGACAGCGCTACGAGCAGTACTTC
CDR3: CASSYRQRYEQYF

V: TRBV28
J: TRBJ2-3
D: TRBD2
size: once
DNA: TGTGCCAGCAGTTTATTAGCGGGAGGGATACCGGACACAGATACGCAGTATTTT
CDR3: CASSLLAGGIPDTDTQYF

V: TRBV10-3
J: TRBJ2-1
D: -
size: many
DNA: TGTGCCATCAAGCCGGAGAACTACAATGAGCAGTTCTTC
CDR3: CAIKPENYNEQFF

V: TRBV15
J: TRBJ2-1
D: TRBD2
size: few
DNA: TGTGCCACCAGCAGAGATGCGGGAGAGATTGAGCAGTTCTTC
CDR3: CATSRDAGEIEQFF

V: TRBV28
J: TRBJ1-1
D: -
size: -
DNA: TGTGCCAGCAGTTTCCGGGCCGGGATGAACACTGAAGCTTTCTTT
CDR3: CASSFRAGMNTEAFF

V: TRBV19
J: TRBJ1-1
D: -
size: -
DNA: TGTGCCAGTAGATTCCGCATTCCTGTCGGCACTGAAGCTTTCTTT
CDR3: CASRFRIPVGTEAFF

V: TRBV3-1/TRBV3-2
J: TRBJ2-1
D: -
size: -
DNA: TGTGCCAGCAGTGGGGGGGCGGCGCGCCACAATGAGCAGTTCTTC
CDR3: CASSGGAARHNEQFF

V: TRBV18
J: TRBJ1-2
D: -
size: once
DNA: TGTGCCAGCTCACCACAGGGGCTCTATGGCTACACCTTC
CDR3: CASSPQGLYGYTF

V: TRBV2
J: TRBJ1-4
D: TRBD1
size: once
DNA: TGTGCCAGCAGTGCTCAACAGGGGGTTTATGAAAAACTGTTTTTT
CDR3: CASSAQQGVYEKLFF

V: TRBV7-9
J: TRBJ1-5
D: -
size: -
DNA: TGTGCCAGCAGCCCGGACGGGTGGGGCCGTCAGCCCCAGCATTTT
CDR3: CASSPDGWGRQPQHF

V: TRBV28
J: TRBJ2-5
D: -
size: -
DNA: TGTGCCAGCAGTTCCCGACAGAGAAAAGAGACCCAGTACTTC
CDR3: CASSSRQRKETQYF

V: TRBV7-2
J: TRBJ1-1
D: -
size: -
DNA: TGTGCCAGCAGCTTAGACAGGGTTAACACTGAAGCTTTCTTT
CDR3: CASSLDRVNTEAFF

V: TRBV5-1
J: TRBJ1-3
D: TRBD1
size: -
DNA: TGCGCCAGCAGCTTGTCCGGACAGGGCCCCACTGGAAACACCATATATTTT
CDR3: CASSLSGQGPTGNTIYF

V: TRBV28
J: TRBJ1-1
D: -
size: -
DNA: TGTGCCAGCAGTTTCGGACAGCTTATGAACACTGAAGCTTTCTTT
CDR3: CASSFGQLMNTEAFF

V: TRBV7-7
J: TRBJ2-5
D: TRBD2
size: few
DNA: TGTGCCAGCAGCTTAGCTAGCGGGGGGGAAGAGACCCAGTACTTC
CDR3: CASSLASGGEETQYF

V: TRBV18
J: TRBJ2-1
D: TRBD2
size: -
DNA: TGTGCCAGCTCCGAGACTAGCGGGTTATACAATGAGCAGTTCTTC
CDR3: CASSETSGLYNEQFF

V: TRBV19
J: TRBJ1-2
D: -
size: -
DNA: TGTGCCACTGCAGGGGTAGTAAGGAATGGCTACACCTTC
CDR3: CATAGVVRNGYTF

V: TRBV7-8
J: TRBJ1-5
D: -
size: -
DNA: TGTGCCAGCAGCTTATTCCGACAGTCTTATAGCAATCAGCCCCAGCATTTT
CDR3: CASSLFRQSYSNQPQHF

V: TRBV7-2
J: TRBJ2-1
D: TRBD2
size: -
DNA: TGTGCCAGCAGCTTGTTAGCGGGGACTAGCGTCGGAAATGAGCAGTTCTTC
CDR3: CASSLLAGTSVGNEQFF

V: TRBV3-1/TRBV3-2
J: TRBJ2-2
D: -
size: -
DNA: TGTGCCAGCAGCCACCTGGACGGGAGTGTAGGGGAGCTGTTTTTT
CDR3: CASSHLDGSVGELFF

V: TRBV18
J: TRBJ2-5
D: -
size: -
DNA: TGTGCCAGCTCACCAGGGTTAGCTCGGTTGGAGACCCAGTACTTC
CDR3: CASSPGLARLETQYF